These T cell receptor beta chains were read from a single sample in a study of T cells in Graves' hyperthyroidism and ophthalmopathy. MiXCR, applied by TCRdb to the multiplex PCR reads, yields one record per CDR3 protein. Here the sample spans approximately 400,000 distinct CDR3 sequences, 13% being singletons. Sequenced material: blood. The receptor set was obtained from a young man with Graves' hyperthyroidism that later progressed to Graves' ophthalmopathy. Both conserved end residues are part of each CDR3.

length: 15
J: TRBJ2-1
V: TRBV13
CDR3: CASSTRDRGRYEQFF

length: 11
J: TRBJ1-1
V: TRBV10-1
CDR3: CASSELAEAFF

length: 17
J: TRBJ2-6
V: TRBV28
CDR3: CASSPGRGSSGANVLTF

length: 16
J: TRBJ2-3
V: TRBV12-3/TRBV12-4
CDR3: CASSGTSGGKTDTQYF

length: 15
J: TRBJ2-6
V: TRBV6-1
CDR3: CASTPRDGGANVLTF

length: 15
J: TRBJ2-3
V: TRBV3-1
CDR3: CASSQTSEFTDTQYF

length: 13
J: TRBJ2-7
V: TRBV4-1
CDR3: CASSGQGTKEQYF

length: 16
J: TRBJ2-5
V: TRBV20-1
CDR3: CSARDDNSGGGETQYF

length: 15
J: TRBJ2-5
V: TRBV11-3
CDR3: CASSLELVYQETQYF

length: 15
J: TRBJ1-4
V: TRBV4-1
CDR3: CASSQVPGSYEKLFF

length: 13
J: TRBJ1-4
V: TRBV20-1
CDR3: CSARDRGIGKLFF

length: 13
J: TRBJ1-2
V: TRBV11-2
CDR3: CASSPQLGYGYTF

length: 16
J: TRBJ2-1
V: TRBV7-9
CDR3: CASSFRRGITYNEQFF

length: 11
J: TRBJ2-2
V: TRBV12-3/TRBV12-4
CDR3: CASSLDWELFF

length: 13
J: TRBJ1-1
V: TRBV5-1
CDR3: CASSQDLNTEAFF

length: 15
J: TRBJ1-5
V: TRBV3-1
CDR3: CASSQHGNSNQPQHF

length: 13
J: TRBJ2-3
V: TRBV28
CDR3: CASGGGVADTQYF

length: 16
J: TRBJ2-1
V: TRBV9
CDR3: CASSVAGQGLGDEQFF

length: 15
J: TRBJ2-2
V: TRBV6-2/TRBV6-3
CDR3: CASSLAGWNTGELFF

length: 15
J: TRBJ1-5
V: TRBV5-1
CDR3: CASSPGTGSSQPQHF

length: 14
J: TRBJ1-1
V: TRBV9
CDR3: CASSVRDRGPEAFF

length: 15
J: TRBJ1-6
V: TRBV27
CDR3: CASSLTRQGNSPLHF

length: 12
J: TRBJ2-3
V: TRBV2
CDR3: CASRAPGDTQYF

length: 16
J: TRBJ2-3
V: TRBV5-4
CDR3: CASSLRGGPSTDTQYF

length: 14
J: TRBJ2-3
V: TRBV12-3/TRBV12-4
CDR3: CASRQGISTDTQYF

length: 13
J: TRBJ2-1
V: TRBV27
CDR3: CASSLVAYNEQFF

length: 12
J: TRBJ2-6
V: TRBV9
CDR3: CASSSWANVLTF

length: 15
J: TRBJ1-2
V: TRBV6-5
CDR3: CASSLVPGGHYGYTF

length: 13
J: TRBJ2-1
V: TRBV10-2
CDR3: CASLTGGYNEQFF

length: 13
J: TRBJ1-1
V: TRBV19
CDR3: CASSIIGVTEAFF

length: 16
J: TRBJ1-2
V: TRBV3-1
CDR3: CASSQDLLGADYGYTF

length: 16
J: TRBJ1-2
V: TRBV28
CDR3: CASRISGAGDNYGYTF

length: 18
J: TRBJ1-1
V: TRBV5-1
CDR3: CASSLHPRTGPRDTEAFF

length: 15
J: TRBJ2-3
V: TRBV28
CDR3: CASSFLSGSTDTQYF

length: 15
J: TRBJ2-2
V: TRBV12-3/TRBV12-4
CDR3: CASSRRPENAGELFF

length: 13
J: TRBJ1-5
V: TRBV28
CDR3: CASSTGVNQPQHF

length: 14
J: TRBJ2-5
V: TRBV2
CDR3: CASSEDRGQETQYF

length: 15
J: TRBJ1-5
V: TRBV12-3/TRBV12-4
CDR3: CASKPGQASNQPQHF

length: 11
J: TRBJ2-7
V: TRBV28
CDR3: CASSLTREQYF

length: 16
J: TRBJ2-3
V: TRBV20-1
CDR3: CSARGGSPGRGDTQYF

length: 14
J: TRBJ1-1
V: TRBV7-8
CDR3: CASSHPGQNTEAFF

length: 15
J: TRBJ1-2
V: TRBV6-2/TRBV6-3
CDR3: CASSLVQGLSYGYTF

length: 16
J: TRBJ2-7
V: TRBV7-9
CDR3: CASSLLSPSGGYEQYF

length: 17
J: TRBJ2-1
V: TRBV2
CDR3: CASTRSGGALSYNEQFF

length: 14
J: TRBJ1-2
V: TRBV11-2
CDR3: CASSFEEGAYGYTF

length: 10
J: TRBJ1-2
V: TRBV7-9
CDR3: CASSSGQPTF

length: 14
J: TRBJ1-1
V: TRBV6-1
CDR3: CASQSDRVRTEAFF

length: 17
J: TRBJ2-1
V: TRBV20-1
CDR3: CSARGDFLESSYNEQFF

length: 14
J: TRBJ1-2
V: TRBV15
CDR3: CATTRDRTNYGYTF

length: 15
J: TRBJ1-6
V: TRBV5-1
CDR3: CASSGGGNTGSPLHF

length: 14
J: TRBJ1-1
V: TRBV13
CDR3: CASSFAGSIVAAFF

length: 14
J: TRBJ2-3
V: TRBV5-4
CDR3: CASSSTGKADTQYF

length: 15
J: TRBJ2-7
V: TRBV12-3/TRBV12-4
CDR3: CASSFQGAGTYEQYF

length: 13
J: TRBJ2-7
V: TRBV10-3
CDR3: CAISEKISYEQYF

length: 19
J: TRBJ2-3
V: TRBV9
CDR3: CASSLETGSFSRGTDTQYF

length: 19
J: TRBJ2-2
V: TRBV27
CDR3: CASSLFSVGRGVDTGELFF

length: 13
J: TRBJ2-7
V: TRBV10-3
CDR3: CAISESTRPEQYF